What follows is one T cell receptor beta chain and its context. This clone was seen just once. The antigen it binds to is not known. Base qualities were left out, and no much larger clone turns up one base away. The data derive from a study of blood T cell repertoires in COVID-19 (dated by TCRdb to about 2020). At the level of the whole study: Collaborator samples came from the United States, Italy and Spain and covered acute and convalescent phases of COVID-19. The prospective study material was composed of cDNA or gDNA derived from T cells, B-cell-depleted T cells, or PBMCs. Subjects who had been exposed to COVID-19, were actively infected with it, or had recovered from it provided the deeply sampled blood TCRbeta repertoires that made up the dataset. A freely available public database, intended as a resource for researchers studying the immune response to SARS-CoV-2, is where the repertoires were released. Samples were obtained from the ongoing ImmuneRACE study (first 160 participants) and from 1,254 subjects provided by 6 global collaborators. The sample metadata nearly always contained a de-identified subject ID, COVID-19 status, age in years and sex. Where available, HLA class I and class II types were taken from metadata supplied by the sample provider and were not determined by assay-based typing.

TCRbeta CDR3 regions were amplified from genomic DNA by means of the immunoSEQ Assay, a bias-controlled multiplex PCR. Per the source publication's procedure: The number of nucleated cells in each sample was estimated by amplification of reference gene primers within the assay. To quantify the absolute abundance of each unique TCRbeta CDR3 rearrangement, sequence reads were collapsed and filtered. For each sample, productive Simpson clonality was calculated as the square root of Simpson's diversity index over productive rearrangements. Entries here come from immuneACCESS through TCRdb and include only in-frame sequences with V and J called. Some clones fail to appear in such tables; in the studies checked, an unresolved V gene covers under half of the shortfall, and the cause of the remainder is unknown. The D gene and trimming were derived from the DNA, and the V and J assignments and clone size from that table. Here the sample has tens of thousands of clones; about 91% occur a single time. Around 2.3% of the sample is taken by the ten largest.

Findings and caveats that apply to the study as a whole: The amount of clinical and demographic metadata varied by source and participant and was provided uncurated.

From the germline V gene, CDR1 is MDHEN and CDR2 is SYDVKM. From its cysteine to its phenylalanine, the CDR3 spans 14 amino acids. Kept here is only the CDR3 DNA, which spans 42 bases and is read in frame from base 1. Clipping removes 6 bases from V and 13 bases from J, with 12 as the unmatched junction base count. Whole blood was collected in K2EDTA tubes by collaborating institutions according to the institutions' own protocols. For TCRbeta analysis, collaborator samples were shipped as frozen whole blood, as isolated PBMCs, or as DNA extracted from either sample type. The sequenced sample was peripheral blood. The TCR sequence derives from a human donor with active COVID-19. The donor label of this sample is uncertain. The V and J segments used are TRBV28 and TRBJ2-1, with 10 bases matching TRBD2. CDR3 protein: CASRITGTSVSQFF. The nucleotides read TGTGCCAGCAGGATAACCGGGACTAGCGTATCCCAGTTCTTC.